This TCR beta chain was documented in a study of shared clonotypes between healthy human individuals. Study observations and caveats: Generation probabilities of non-shared clonotypes were lower (relative to those shared by all four donors).

This clone was counted many times. Its antigen is unidentified. The donor cohort consisted entirely of Caucasian adults residing in Nashville, Tennessee. Investigators divided CD4+ cells into CD45RA+ naive and CD45RA-negative memory subsets. The V and J ends lost 1 base and 0 bases respectively, with 10 bases between them. The CDR3 length is 16 residues. CDR1 is SGHVS, CDR2 FQNEAQ, per germline. The assay was immunoSEQ multiplex PCR, and TCRdb's table has in-frame clones only and misses some. Altogether approximately 1.1 million clones are present, more than 75% being singletons, with the ten largest covering around 0.47%.

The sequenced material came from memory CD4+ T cells from PBMCs. The subset denotes: CD45RA-negative fraction. The origin of this receptor is a man between 18 and 29 years old in good health. Some clones in this sample may be carry-over from other donors' samples. The chain has TRBV7-8 and TRBJ2-1; no clear D gene. The CDR3 is CASSLDWRSSYNEQFF. For the CDR3, the DNA is TGTGCCAGCAGCTTAGACTGGCGGAGCTCCTACAATGAGCAGTTCTTC.